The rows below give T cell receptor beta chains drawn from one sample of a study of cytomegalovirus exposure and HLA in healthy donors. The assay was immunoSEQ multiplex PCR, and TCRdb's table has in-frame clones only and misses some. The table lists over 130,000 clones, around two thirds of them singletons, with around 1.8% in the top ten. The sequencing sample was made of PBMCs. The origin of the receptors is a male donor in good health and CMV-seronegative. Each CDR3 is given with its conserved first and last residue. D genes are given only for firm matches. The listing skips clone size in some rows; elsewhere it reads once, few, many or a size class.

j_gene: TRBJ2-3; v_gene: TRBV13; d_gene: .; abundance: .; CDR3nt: TGTGCCAGCAGCCCCACCAACCGGAGCCCGGTGGATACGCAGTATTTT; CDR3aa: CASSPTNRSPVDTQYF
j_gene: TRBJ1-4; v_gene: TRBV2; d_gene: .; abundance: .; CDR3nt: TGTGCCAGCAGTGAGCCCAAACTGACTGCGGGAGGGGAAAAACTGTTTTTT; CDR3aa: CASSEPKLTAGGEKLFF
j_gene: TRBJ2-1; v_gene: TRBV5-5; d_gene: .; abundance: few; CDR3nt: TGTGCCAGCAGCTGGAGGGACGGAGGGTCCTATGAGCAGTTCTTC; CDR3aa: CASSWRDGGSYEQFF
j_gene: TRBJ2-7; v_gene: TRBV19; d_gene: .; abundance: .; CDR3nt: TGTGCCAGTGCGGACATCTCCTACGAGCAGTACTTC; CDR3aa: CASADISYEQYF
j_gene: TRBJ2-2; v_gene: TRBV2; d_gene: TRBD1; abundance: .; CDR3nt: TGTGCCAGCAGTGGAAGACAGGGTTCGACCGGGGAGCTGTTTTTT; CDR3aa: CASSGRQGSTGELFF
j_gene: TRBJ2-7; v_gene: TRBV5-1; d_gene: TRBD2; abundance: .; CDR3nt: TGCGCCAGCAGCTTGGAAGCGGGGGCCGAGCAGTACTTC; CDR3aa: CASSLEAGAEQYF
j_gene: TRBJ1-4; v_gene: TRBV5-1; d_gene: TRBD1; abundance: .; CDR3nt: TGCGCCAGCAGCTCCTCGTCCGGGACAGGGGTCGAAAAACTGTTTTTT; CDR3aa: CASSSSSGTGVEKLFF
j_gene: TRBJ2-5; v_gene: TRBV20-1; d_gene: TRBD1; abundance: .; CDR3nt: TGCAGTGAGGGACAGAGAGAGACCCAGTACTTC; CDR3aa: CSEGQRETQYF
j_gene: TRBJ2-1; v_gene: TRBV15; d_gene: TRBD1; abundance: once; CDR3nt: TGTGCCACCAGCAGAGGGCTGGGGACAGGGGCCTCCTACAATGAGCAGTTCTTC; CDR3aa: CATSRGLGTGASYNEQFF
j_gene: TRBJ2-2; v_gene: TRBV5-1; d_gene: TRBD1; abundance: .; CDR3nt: TGCGCCAGCAGCCCCGGGACAGGGGGCGACGGCACCGGGGAGCTGTTTTTT; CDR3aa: CASSPGTGGDGTGELFF
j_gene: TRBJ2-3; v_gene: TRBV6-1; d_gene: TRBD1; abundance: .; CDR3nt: TGTGCCAGCACGCAGGACAGGGATGATACGCAGTATTTT; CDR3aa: CASTQDRDDTQYF
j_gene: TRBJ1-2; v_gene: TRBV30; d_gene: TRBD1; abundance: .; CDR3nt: TGTGCCTGGAGCCGCGGGACAGTTAACTATGGCTACCCCTTC; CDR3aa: CAWSRGTVNYGYPF
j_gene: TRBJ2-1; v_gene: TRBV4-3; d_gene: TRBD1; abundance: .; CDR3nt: TGCGCCAGCAGCCATCTCGGACAGGGAGGTACTAATGAGCAGTTCTTC; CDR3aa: CASSHLGQGGTNEQFF
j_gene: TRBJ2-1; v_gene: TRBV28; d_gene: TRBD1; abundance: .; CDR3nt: TGTGCCAGCAATTTCCGGGACAGGGGGCTAAGGGAGCAGTTCTTC; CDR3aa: CASNFRDRGLREQFF
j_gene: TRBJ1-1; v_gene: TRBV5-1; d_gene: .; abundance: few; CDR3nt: TGCGCCAGCAGCTTGGCTGCGGGGCGGAAATTTATGAACACTGAAGCTTTCTTT; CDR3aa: CASSLAAGRKFMNTEAFF
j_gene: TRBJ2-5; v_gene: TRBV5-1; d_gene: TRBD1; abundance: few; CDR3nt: TGCGCCAGCAGCTTCCCGGGACAGCAAGAGACCCAGTACTTC; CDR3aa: CASSFPGQQETQYF
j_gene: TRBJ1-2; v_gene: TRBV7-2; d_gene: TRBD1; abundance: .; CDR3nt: TGTGCCAGCAGCTTAGGTCCGGGACAGGGAACTAACTATGGCTACACCTTC; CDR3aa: CASSLGPGQGTNYGYTF
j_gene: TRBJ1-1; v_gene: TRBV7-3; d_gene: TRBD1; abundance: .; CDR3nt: TGTGCCAGCAGCTTAGGGACAGGGGGCGACACTGAAGCTTTCTTT; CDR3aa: CASSLGTGGDTEAFF
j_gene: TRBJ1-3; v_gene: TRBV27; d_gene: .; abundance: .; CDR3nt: TGTGCCAGCAGCGCCAGGGAAGGGGACACCATATATTTT; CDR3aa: CASSAREGDTIYF
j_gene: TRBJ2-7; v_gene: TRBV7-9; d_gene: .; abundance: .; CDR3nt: TGTGCCAGCAGCCTCAGGGGCAGGTACGAGCAGTACTTC; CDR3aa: CASSLRGRYEQYF
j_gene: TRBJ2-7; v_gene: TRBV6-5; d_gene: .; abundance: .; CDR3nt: TGTGCCAGCAGCCCACCCGGGGTCGGCGAGCAGTACTTC; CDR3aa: CASSPPGVGEQYF
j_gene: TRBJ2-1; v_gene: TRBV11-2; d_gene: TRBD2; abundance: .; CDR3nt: TGTGCCAGCAGCTCCGTAGCGGGGGGGGTCCACAATGAGCAGTTCTTC; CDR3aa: CASSSVAGGVHNEQFF
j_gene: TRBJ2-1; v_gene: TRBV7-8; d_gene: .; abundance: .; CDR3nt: TGTGCCAGCAGCTTAGAGGGGGGGATCAACAATGAGCAGTTCTTC; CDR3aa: CASSLEGGINNEQFF
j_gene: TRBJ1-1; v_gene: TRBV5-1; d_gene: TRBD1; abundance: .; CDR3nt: TGCGCCAGCAGCTTGGGGGGTGATACAGGGGGCCGAGCTGAAGCTTTCTTT; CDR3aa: CASSLGGDTGGRAEAFF
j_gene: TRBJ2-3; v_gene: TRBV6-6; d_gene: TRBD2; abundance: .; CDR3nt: TGTGCCAGCAGTCCCAGGACTAGCGGGGGGGCGGATACGCAGTATTTT; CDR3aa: CASSPRTSGGADTQYF
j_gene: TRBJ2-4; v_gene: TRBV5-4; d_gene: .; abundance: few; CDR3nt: TGTGCCAGCAGCCCAGGGAACCGGGACACCGGACGTCAGTACTTC; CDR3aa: CASSPGNRDTGRQYF
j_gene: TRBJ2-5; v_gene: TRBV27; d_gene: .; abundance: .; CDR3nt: TGTGCCAGCAGGAACAGCCCTTCAGCCCAGTACTTC; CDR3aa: CASRNSPSAQYF
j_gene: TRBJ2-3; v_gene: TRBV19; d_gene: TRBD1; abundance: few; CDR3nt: TGTGCCAGTAGTACACAGGGGGACCTCACAGATACGCAGTATTTT; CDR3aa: CASSTQGDLTDTQYF
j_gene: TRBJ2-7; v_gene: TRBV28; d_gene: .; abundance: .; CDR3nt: TGTGCCAGCAGTTTAGTAGGGGTACCCTACGAGCAGTACTTC; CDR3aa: CASSLVGVPYEQYF
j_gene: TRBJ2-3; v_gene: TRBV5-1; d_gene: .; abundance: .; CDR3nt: TGCGCCAGCAGCTTGGGACAGAACACAGATACGCAGTATTTT; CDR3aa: CASSLGQNTDTQYF
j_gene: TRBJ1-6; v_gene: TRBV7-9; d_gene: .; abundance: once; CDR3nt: TGTTCCAGCAGCTTACCTGCGTCACCCCTCCACTTT; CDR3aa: CSSSLPASPLHF
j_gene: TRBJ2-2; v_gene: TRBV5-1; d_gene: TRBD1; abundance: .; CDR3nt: TGCGCCAGCAGCTTGGACCTTCGGGACAGAAGTAACACCGGGGAGCTGTTTTTT; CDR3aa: CASSLDLRDRSNTGELFF
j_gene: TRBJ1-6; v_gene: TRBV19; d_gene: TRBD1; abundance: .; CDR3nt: TGTGCCAGTAGTATGGGACAGGTCAATTCACCCCTCCACTTT; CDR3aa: CASSMGQVNSPLHF
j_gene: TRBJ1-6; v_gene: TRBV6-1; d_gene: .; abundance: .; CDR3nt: TGTGCCAGCAGTTCCACAGGGTTCGATAATTCACCCCTCCACTTT; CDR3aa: CASSSTGFDNSPLHF
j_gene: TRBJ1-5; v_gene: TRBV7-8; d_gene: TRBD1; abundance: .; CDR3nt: TGTGCCAGCAGCCCACTGACAGGGATTCCCAATCAGCCCCAGCATTTT; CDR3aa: CASSPLTGIPNQPQHF
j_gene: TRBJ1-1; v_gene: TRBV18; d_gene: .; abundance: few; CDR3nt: TGTGCCAGCTCACCGTCGTACGGGCAGGGCACTGAAGCTTTCTTT; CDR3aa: CASSPSYGQGTEAFF
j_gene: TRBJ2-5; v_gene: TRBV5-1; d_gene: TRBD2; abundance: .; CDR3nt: TGCGCCAGCACCCCTCCTATAGCGGGGGACGAGACCCAGTACTTC; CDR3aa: CASTPPIAGDETQYF
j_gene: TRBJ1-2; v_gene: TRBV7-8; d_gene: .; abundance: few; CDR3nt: TGTGCCAGCAGACCCAGGGGACCCTATGGCTACACCTTC; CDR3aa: CASRPRGPYGYTF
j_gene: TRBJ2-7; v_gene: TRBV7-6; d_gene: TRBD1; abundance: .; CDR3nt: TGTGCCAGCAGCTTAGGGGGACAGGGACCCTACGAGCAGTACTTC; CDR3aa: CASSLGGQGPYEQYF
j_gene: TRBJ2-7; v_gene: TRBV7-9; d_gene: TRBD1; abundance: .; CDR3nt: TGTGCCAGCAGCTTAAAGGGGGCGTATATTTCCTACGAGCAGTACTTC; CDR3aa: CASSLKGAYISYEQYF
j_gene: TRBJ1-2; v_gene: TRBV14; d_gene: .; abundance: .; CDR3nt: TGTGCCAGCGAAGGTCAGGGGTCGTATGGCTACACCTTC; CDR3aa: CASEGQGSYGYTF
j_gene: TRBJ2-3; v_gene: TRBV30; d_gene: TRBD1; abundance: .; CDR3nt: TGTGCCTGGTCGGGGACAGTTTTAAGCACAGATACGCAGTATTTT; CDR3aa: CAWSGTVLSTDTQYF
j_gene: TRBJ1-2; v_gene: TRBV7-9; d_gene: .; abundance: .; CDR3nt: TGTGCCAGCAGCAACGGGACAACCTATGGCTACACCTTC; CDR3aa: CASSNGTTYGYTF
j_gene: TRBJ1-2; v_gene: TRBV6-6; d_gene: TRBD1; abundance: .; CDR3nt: TGTGCCAGCAGTAGCGGGGACAGGGTGTTTGGTGGCTACCCCTTC; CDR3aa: CASSSGDRVFGGYPF
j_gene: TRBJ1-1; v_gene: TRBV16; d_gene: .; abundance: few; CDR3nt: TGTGCCAGCAGCCAATCCCTGAGCGGCGAAGCTTTCTTT; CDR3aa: CASSQSLSGEAFF
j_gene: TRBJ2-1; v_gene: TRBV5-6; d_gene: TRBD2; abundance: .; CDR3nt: TGTGCCAGCAGCTTTCTGACTAGCGGGAGGGACAATGAGCAGTTCTTC; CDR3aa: CASSFLTSGRDNEQFF
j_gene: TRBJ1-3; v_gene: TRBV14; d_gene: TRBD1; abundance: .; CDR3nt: TGTCCCAGCAGCCAAGGGGGCTTATTTGGAAACACCATATATTTT; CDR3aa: CPSSQGGLFGNTIYF
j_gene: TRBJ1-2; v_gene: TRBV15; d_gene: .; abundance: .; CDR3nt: TGTGCCACCAGCACGAGAACTACTAACTATGGCTACCCCTTC; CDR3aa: CATSTRTTNYGYPF
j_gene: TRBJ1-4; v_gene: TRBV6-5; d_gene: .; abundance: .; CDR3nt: TGTGCCACAGGCGAGGGCCCCACTAATGAAAAACTGTTTTTT; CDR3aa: CATGEGPTNEKLFF
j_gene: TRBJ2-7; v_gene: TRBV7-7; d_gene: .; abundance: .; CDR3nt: TGTGCTAGCAGCTTAGCTGAGGGAGACGAGCAGTACTTC; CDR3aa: CASSLAEGDEQYF
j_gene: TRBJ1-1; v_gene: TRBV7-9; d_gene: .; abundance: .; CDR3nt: TGTGCCAGCAGCTTAGAAGCCGGGGGTACTGAAGCTTTCTTT; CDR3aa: CASSLEAGGTEAFF
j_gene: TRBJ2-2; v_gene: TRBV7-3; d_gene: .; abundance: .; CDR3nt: TGTGCCAGCAGCTTACGGGGTGCCGGGACTGGAAACACCGGGGAGCTGTTTTTT; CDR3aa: CASSLRGAGTGNTGELFF
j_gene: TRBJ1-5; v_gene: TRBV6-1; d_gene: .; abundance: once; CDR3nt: TGTGCCAGCAGGCCAGGGGTCGGCAATCAGCCCCAGCATTTT; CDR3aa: CASRPGVGNQPQHF
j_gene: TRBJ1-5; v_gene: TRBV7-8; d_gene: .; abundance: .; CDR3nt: TGTGCCAGCAGCTTATGGGGAGACGCCACTGCATATAGCAATCAGCCCCAGCATTTT; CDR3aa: CASSLWGDATAYSNQPQHF
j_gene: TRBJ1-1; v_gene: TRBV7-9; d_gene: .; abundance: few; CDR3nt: TGTGCCAGCAGCTTAGTTGGACAGACGGAGAACACTGAAGCTTTCTTT; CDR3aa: CASSLVGQTENTEAFF
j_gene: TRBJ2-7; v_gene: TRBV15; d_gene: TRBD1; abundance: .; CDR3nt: TGTGCCACCAGCAGAGATCGGGGCAGGGGGTTTCTCTACGAGCAGTACTTC; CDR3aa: CATSRDRGRGFLYEQYF
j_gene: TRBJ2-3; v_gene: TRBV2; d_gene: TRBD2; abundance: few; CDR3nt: TGTGCCAGCAGTGTAGGAGCGGGGGATACGCAGTATTTT; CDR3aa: CASSVGAGDTQYF
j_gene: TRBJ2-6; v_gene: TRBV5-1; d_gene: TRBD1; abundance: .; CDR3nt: TGCGCCAGCAGCTCCCCCCGGGACAGGAGACCGTCTGGGGCCAACGTCCTGACTTTC; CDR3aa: CASSSPRDRRPSGANVLTF
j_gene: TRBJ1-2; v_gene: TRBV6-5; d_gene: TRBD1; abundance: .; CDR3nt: TGTGCCAGCAGACCCGGGACAGTCTATGGCTACACCTTC; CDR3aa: CASRPGTVYGYTF